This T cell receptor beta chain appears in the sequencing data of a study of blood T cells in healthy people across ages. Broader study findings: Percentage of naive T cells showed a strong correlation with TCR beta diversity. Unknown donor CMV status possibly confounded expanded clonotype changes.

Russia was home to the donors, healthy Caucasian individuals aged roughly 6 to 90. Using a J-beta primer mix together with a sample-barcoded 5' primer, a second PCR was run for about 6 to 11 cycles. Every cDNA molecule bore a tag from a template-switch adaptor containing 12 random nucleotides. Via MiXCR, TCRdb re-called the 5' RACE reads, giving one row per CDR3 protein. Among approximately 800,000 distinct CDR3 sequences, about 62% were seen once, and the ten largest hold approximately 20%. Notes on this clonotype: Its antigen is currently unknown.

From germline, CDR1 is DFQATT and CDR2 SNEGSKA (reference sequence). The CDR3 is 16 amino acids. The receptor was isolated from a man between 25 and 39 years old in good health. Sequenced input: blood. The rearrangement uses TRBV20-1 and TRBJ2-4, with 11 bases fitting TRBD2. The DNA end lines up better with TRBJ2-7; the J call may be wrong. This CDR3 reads CSARDTSGRTGYEQYF. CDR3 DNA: TGCAGTGCTAGAGATACTAGCGGGAGAACTGGATACGAGCAGTACTTC.